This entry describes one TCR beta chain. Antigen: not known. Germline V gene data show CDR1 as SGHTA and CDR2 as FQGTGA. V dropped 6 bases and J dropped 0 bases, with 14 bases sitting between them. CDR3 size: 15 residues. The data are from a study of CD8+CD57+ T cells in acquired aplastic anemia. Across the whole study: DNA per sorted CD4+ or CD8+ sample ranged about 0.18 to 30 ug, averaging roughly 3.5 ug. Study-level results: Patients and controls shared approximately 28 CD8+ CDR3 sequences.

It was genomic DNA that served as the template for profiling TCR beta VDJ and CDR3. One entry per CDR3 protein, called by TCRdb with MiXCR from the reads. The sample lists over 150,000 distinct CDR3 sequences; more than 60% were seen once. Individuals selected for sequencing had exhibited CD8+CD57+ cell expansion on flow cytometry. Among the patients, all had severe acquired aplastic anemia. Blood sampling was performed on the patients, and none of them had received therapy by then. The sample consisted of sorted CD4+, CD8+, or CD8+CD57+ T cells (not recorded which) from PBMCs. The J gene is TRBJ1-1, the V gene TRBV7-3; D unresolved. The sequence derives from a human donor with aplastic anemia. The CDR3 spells CASRPEEAMNTEAFF. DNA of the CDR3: TGTGCCAGCAGACCCGAGGAGGCGATGAACACTGAAGCTTTCTTT.